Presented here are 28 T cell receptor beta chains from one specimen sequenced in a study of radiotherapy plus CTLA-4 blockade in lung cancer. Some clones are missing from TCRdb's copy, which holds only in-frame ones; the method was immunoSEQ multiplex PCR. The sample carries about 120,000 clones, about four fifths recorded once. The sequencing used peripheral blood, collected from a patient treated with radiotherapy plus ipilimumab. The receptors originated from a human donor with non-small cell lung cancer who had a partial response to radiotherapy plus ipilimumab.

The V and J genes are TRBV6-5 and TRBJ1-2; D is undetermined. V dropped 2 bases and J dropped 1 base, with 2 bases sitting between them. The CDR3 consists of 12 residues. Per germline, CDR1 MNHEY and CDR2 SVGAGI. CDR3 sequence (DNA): TGTGCCAGCAGTTACCTTAACTATGGCTACACCTTC. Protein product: CASSYLNYGYTF.

The CDR3, as DNA: TGTGCCAGTAGTATAAGGGGACAGGGGGGCTATCAGCCCCAGCATTTT. It encodes CASSIRGQGGYQPQHF. The chain joins TRBV19 to TRBJ1-5, with 11 bases that match TRBD1. V lost 2 bases to trimming and J lost 5 bases; unmatched junction nucleotides: 5. CDR1 is LNHDA, CDR2 SQIVND, per germline (reference sequence). The CDR3 is made up of 16 amino acids.

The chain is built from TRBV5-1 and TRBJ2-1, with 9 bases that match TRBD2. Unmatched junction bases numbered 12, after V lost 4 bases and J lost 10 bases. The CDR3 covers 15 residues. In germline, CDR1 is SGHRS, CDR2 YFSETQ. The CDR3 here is CASSAGLASEGEQFF. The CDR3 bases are TGCGCCAGCAGCGCCGGACTAGCGAGTGAGGGGGAGCAGTTCTTC.

Here the CDR3 DNA reads TGTGCCAGCAGGAGGGTTAGTAATGAAAAACTGTTTTTT. This codes for CASRRVSNEKLFF. The chain has TRBV6-5 and TRBJ1-4; D is uncertain. The V and J ends lost 6 bases and 4 bases respectively, with 9 bases between them. The CDR3 extends over 13 amino acids. The V gene's germline CDR1 is MNHEY and CDR2 SVGAGI.

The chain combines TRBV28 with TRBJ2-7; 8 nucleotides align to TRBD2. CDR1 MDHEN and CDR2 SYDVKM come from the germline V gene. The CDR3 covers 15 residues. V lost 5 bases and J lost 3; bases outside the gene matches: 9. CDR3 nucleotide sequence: TGTGCCAGCAGTACGGGGGGGCGAGCCAGCTACGAGCAGTACGTC. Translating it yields CASSTGGRASYEQYV.

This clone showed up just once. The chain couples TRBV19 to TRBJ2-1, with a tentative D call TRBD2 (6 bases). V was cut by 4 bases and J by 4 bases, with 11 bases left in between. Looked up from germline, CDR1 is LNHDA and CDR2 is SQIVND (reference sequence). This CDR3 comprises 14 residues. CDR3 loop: CASSTSEIYNEQFF. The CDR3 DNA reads TGTGCCAGTAGTACTAGCGAAATATACAATGAGCAGTTCTTC.

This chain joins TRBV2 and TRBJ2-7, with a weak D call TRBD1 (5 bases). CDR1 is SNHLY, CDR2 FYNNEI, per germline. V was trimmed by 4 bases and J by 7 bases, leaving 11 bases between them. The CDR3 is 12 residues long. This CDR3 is CASSVKGWEQYF. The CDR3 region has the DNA TGTGCCAGCAGTGTTAAGGGGTGGGAGCAGTACTTC. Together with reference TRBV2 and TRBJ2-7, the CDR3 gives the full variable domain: EPEVTQTPSHQVTQMGQEVILRCVPISNHLYFYWYRQILGQKVEFLVSFYNNEISEKSEIFDDQFSVERPDGSNFTLKIRSTKLEDSAMYFCASSVKGWEQYFGPGTRLTVT.

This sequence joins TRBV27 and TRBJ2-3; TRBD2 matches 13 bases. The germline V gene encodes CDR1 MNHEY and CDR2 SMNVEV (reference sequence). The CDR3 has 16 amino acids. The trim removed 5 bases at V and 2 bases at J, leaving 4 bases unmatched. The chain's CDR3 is CASSPLAGGVTDTQYF. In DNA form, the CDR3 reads TGTGCCAGCAGTCCACTAGCGGGAGGGGTCACAGATACGCAGTATTTT.

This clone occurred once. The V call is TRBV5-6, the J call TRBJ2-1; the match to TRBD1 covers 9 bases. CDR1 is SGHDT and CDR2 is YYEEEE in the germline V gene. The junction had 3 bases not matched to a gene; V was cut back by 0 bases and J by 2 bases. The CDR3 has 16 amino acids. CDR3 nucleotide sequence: TGTGCCAGCAGCTTGGGAGGGGACAGGGCCTACAATGAGCAGTTCTTC. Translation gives CASSLGGDRAYNEQFF.

CDR3 sequence reads: CASSQAPWPSGSYNEQFF. In DNA, the CDR3 is TGCGCCAGCAGCCAAGCACCCTGGCCTAGCGGCTCCTACAATGAGCAGTTCTTC. The chain employs TRBV4-3 and TRBJ2-1; 7 nucleotides align to TRBD2. V lost 1 base, J lost 0 bases, and 9 bases stayed unmatched. CDR3 length equals 18 residues. Germline-derived CDR1 and CDR2 are LGHNA and YSLEER.

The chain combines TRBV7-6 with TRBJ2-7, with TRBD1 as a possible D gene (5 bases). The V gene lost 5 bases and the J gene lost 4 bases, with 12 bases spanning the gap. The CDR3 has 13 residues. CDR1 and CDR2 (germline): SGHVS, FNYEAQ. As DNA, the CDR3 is TGTGCCAGCAGCATAGGACACGGATACGAGCAGTACGTC. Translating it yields CASSIGHGYEQYV.

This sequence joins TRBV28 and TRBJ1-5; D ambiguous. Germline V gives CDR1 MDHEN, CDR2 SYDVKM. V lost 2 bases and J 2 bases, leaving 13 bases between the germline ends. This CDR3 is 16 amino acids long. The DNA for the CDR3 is TGTGCCAGCAGTTTAATCGCCAGTCTGGGCAATCAGCCCCAGCATTTT. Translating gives CASSLIASLGNQPQHF.

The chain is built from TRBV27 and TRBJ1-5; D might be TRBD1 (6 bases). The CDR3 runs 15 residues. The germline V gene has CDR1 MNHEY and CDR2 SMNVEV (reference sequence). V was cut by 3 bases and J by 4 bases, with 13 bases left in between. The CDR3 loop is CASSFIAGTNQPQHF. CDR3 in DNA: TGTGCCAGCAGTTTCATAGCCGGGACAAATCAGCCCCAGCATTTT.

The CDR3 DNA is TGTGCCAGCACCCCGACCCCCGGGCAGCCCCAGCATTTT. Its translation: CASTPTPGQPQHF. The V gene is TRBV11-2, the J gene TRBJ1-5; D not resolved. The germline CDR1 and CDR2 sequences are SGHAT and FQNNGV. V dropped 7 bases and J dropped 7 bases, with 14 bases sitting between them. The CDR3 runs 13 residues.

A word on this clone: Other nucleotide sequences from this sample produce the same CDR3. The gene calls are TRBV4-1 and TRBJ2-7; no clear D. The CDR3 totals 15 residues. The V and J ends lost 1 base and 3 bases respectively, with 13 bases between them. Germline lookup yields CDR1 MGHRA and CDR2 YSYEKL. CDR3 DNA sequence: TGCGCCAGCAGCCAAGCGGCGGCTGACGGCTACGAGCAGTACTTC. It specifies CASSQAAADGYEQYF.

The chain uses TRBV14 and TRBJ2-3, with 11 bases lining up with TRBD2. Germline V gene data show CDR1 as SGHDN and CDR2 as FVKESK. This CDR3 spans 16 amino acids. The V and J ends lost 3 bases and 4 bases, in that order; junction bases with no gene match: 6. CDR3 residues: CASSQRLAGPSDTQYF. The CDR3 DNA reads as TGTGCCAGCAGCCAGCGACTAGCGGGACCATCAGATACGCAGTATTTT.

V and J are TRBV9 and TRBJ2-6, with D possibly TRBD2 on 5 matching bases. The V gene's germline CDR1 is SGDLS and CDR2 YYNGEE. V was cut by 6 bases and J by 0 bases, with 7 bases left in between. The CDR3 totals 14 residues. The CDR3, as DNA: TGTGCCAGCATGGCGGGCTCTGGGGCCAACGTCCTGACTTTC. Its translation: CASMAGSGANVLTF.

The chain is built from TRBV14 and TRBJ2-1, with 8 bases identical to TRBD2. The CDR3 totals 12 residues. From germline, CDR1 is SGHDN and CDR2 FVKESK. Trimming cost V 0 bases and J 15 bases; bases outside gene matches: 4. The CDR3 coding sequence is TGTGCCAGCAGCCAAGAATTCGGACTAGCGTTCTTC. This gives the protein CASSQEFGLAFF.

The CDR3 protein is CASSRWAQGANEKLFF. CDR3 sequence (DNA): TGTGCCAGCAGCCGATGGGCTCAGGGGGCTAATGAAAAACTGTTTTTT. V usage is TRBV5-4 and J usage is TRBJ1-4; TRBD1 agrees at 7 bases. V gave up 4 bases and J gave up 3 bases; unmatched junction bases: 9. The CDR3 runs to 16 residues. Germline CDR1 reads SGHNT; CDR2 reads YYREEE (reference sequence).

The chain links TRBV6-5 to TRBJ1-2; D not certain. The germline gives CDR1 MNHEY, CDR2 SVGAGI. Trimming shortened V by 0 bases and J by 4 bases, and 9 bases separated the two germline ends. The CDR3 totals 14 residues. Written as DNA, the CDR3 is TGTGCCAGCAGTTACTCGATAGCGGCCTATGGCTACACCTTC. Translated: CASSYSIAAYGYTF.

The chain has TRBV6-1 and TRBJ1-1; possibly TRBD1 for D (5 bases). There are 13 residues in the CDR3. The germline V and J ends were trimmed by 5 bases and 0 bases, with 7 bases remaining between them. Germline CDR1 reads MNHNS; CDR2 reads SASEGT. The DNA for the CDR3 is TGTGCCAGCAGTTTAGGGGTGAACACTGAAGCTTTCTTT. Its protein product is CASSLGVNTEAFF.

In DNA form, the CDR3 reads TGTGCCAGCTCACCAACAGGGGACTATGGCTACACCTTC. Encoded protein: CASSPTGDYGYTF. V gene TRBV18 combines with J gene TRBJ1-2, with TRBD1 matching 7 bases. Germline-derived CDR1 and CDR2 are KGHSH and LQKENI. V shed 2 bases and J 3 bases; nucleotides not matched to a gene: 0. This CDR3 is 13 amino acids long. Full variable domain (outside the CDR3, taken from reference TRBV18 and TRBJ1-2): NAGVMQNPRHLVRRRGQEARLRCSPMKGHSHVYWYRQLPEEGLKFMVYLQKENIIDESGMPKERFSAEFPKEGPSILRIQQVVRGDSAAYFCASSPTGDYGYTFGSGTRLTVV.

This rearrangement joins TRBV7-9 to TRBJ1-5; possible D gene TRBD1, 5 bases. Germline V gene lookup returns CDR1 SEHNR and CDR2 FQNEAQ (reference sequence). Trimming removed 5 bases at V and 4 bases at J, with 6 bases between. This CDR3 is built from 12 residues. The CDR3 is CASSRQNQPQHF. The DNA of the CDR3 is TGTGCCAGCAGCCGACAGAATCAGCCCCAGCATTTT.

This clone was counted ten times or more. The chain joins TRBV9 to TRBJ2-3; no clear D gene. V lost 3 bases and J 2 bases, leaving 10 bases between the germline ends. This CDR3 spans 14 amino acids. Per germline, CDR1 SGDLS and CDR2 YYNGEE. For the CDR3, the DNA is TGTGCCAGCAGCGCCCTCTATAACACAGATACGCAGTATTTT. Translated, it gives CASSALYNTDTQYF.

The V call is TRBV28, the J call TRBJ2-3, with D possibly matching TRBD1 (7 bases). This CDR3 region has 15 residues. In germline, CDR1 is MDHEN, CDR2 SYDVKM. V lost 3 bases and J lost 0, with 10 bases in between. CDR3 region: CASSLPGGSTDTQYF. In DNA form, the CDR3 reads TGTGCCAGCAGTTTGCCAGGGGGGAGCACAGATACGCAGTATTTT.

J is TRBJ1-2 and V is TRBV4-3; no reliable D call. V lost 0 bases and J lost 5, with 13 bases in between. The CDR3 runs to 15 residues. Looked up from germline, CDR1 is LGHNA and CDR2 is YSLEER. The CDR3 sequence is CASSQDSSRDYGYTF. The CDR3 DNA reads TGCGCCAGCAGCCAAGATTCTAGTCGAGATTATGGCTACACCTTC.

The CDR3 region is CASSLERGKGEKLFF. The CDR3 nucleotides read TGTGCCAGCAGCTTGGAAAGGGGGAAGGGTGAAAAACTGTTTTTT. V gene TRBV5-5 combines with J gene TRBJ1-4; maybe TRBD1 (6 bases). V lost 0 bases and J lost 7, with 13 bases in between. The CDR3 is 15 amino acids. Germline V CDR1 and CDR2: SGHKS, YYEKEE (reference sequence).

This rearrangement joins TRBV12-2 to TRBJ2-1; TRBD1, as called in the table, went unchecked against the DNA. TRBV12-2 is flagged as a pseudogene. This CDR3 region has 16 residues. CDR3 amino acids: CASRLIPRDSCNEQFF. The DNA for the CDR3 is TGTGCAAGTCGCTTAATCCCTCGGGACAGTTGTAATGAGCAGTTCTTC.